This passage covers 18 T cell receptor beta chains from one sample sequenced in a study of blood T cells in healthy people across ages. Next came a second PCR, run for about 6 to 12 cycles, which used a sample-barcoded 5' primer along with a J-beta primer mix. TCRdb ran MiXCR on the 5' RACE reads and lists one entry per CDR3 protein. There are under 800,000 distinct CDR3 sequences in the sample; around 46% occur only once, and 20% to 25% lies in the top ten. Sequenced: blood. These receptors were collected from a woman in her sixties or seventies in good health.

DNA for the CDR3: TGTGCCAGCAGCTTAGGTGTGGGACTAGCCTACGAGCAGTACTTC. This codes for CASSLGVGLAYEQYF. The gene calls are TRBV7-9 and TRBJ2-7, with TRBD2 identical over 8 bases. The CDR3 is 15 residues long. In germline, CDR1 is SEHNR, CDR2 FQNEAQ (reference sequence). V was clipped by 1 base and J by 2 bases; unmatched bases: 4.

As regards this clonotype: This may come from a read error, since a much larger clone is one base off. This chain connects TRBV27 to TRBJ1-2; TRBD1 might be the D (5 bases). CDR3 length equals 13 residues. V shed 3 bases and J shed 10 bases, with 15 bases lying between them. Germline assignment: CDR1 MNHEY and CDR2 SMNVEV (reference sequence). The DNA of the CDR3 is TGTGCCAGCAGTTTCGAGGGGAGCGATGACTACACCTTC. It yields the protein CASSFEGSDDYTF.

This clonotype has a count of ten or more. J is TRBJ2-3 and V is TRBV6-2 or TRBV6-3; no clear D. The CDR3 is made up of 11 amino acids. Germline lookup yields CDR1 MNHEY and CDR2 SVGEGT. Deletions cut 8 bases from V and 5 bases from J, with 8 bases between. CDR3 nucleotides: TGTGCCAGCGGTACGAAAGATACGCAGTATTTT. The encoded protein is CASGTKDTQYF.

The chain has TRBV10-3 and TRBJ2-7; either TRBD1 or TRBD2 may supply D (5 bases each). V lost 6 bases, J lost 5 bases, and 17 bases lay in between. There are 14 residues in the CDR3. Germline V gives CDR1 ENHRY, CDR2 SYGVKD. CDR3 sequence: CAISSGTNKNEQYF. As DNA, the CDR3 is TGTGCCATCAGCTCAGGGACGAATAAAAACGAGCAGTACTTC.

In its sample, this clonotype was seen a few times. The J gene is TRBJ2-1, the V gene TRBV9; D unclear. V was cut by 4 bases and J by 7 bases, with 15 bases left in between. This CDR3 has 14 amino acids. Germline-derived CDR1 and CDR2 are SGDLS and YYNGEE. The CDR3 sequence: CASSIGRDGNEQFF. CDR3 sequence (DNA): TGTGCCAGCAGCATAGGTAGGGATGGTAATGAGCAGTTCTTC.

V gene TRBV7-3 combines with J gene TRBJ2-5; 9 bases are shared with TRBD1. This CDR3 is built from 15 residues. Germline lookup yields CDR1 SGHTA and CDR2 FQGTGA. V lost 6 bases and J lost 4; bases outside the gene matches: 9. The CDR3 reads CASSYSQGALETQYF. The CDR3 region has the DNA TGTGCCAGCAGTTACTCACAGGGGGCCCTAGAGACCCAGTACTTC.

The V and J genes are TRBV19 and TRBJ2-1; 9 bases line up with TRBD1. The germline CDR1 and CDR2 sequences are LNHDA and SQIVND (reference sequence). The CDR3 has 15 residues. Losses at the gene ends were 3 bases for V and 6 bases for J; bases not matched to a gene: 6. The CDR3 reads CASSMPLTGGNEQFF. CDR3 sequence (DNA): TGTGCCAGTAGTATGCCCTTGACAGGGGGCAATGAGCAGTTCTTC.

The J gene is TRBJ1-2, the V gene TRBV28; no reliable D call. The germline V gene encodes CDR1 MDHEN and CDR2 SYDVKM. The CDR3 has 14 residues. V gave up 3 bases and J gave up 3 bases, with 11 bases separating them. CDR3 protein: CASSFVYSDYGYTF. The CDR3 DNA reads TGTGCCAGCAGTTTCGTGTATTCCGACTATGGCTACACCTTC.

V gene TRBV15 combines with J gene TRBJ2-7; 9 bases fit TRBD1. The J call may be incorrect, as the DNA end agrees better with TRBJ2-1. Germline CDR1 LNHNV, CDR2 YYDKDF (reference sequence). The CDR3 runs to 15 residues. Written as DNA, the CDR3 is TGTGCCACCAGCAAGGGACAGGGTCCACACAATGAGCAGTTCTTC. This codes for CATSKGQGPHNEQFF.

The chain joins TRBV15 to TRBJ1-5; no clear D. The CDR3 totals 13 residues. Between the trimmed V and J ends, which lost 0 bases and 6 bases, there was a span of 6 bases. Germline V gene lookup returns CDR1 LNHNV and CDR2 YYDKDF (reference sequence). CDR3 DNA: TGTGCCACCAGCAGAGAACACCTTCAGCCCCAGCATTTT. This translates into CATSREHLQPQHF.

This clonotype was detected many times. J is TRBJ2-5 and V is TRBV5-1; D not resolved. Trimming shortened V by 2 bases and J by 3 bases, and 8 bases separated the two germline ends. The length of the CDR3 is 13 residues. Germline CDR1 reads SGHRS; CDR2 reads YFSETQ. CDR3 nucleotide sequence: TGCGCCAGCAGCTTTACTGGGGAAGAGACCCAGTACTTC. Encoded protein: CASSFTGEETQYF.

This clonotype was seen more than once but under ten times. The V gene is TRBV5-6, the J gene TRBJ2-3; D is possibly TRBD1 (6 bases). The CDR3 has 16 amino acids. Germline values: CDR1 SGHDT, CDR2 YYEEEE. V lost 0 bases and J lost 1, with 12 bases in between. CDR3 in amino acids: CASSLETGAGTDTQYF. CDR3 in DNA: TGTGCCAGCAGCTTGGAGACAGGCGCCGGCACAGATACGCAGTATTTT.

V usage is TRBV6-2 or TRBV6-3 and J usage is TRBJ2-1; maybe TRBD2 (6 bases). There are 12 residues in the CDR3. The germline V gene has CDR1 MNHEY and CDR2 SVGEGT. V lost 6 bases to trimming and J lost 10 bases, with 13 bases between them. The CDR3 DNA reads as TGTGCCAGCAGAACGATCGGGAGCGAGCAGTTCTTC. This translates into CASRTIGSEQFF.

This clonotype was counted only a few times. J is TRBJ2-2 and V is TRBV29-1; D not certain. Trimming took 5 bases from V and 4 from J, leaving 11 bases between them. The germline V gene has CDR1 SQVTM and CDR2 ANQGSEA. The CDR3 consists of 13 residues. The DNA for the CDR3 is TGCAGCGTTATAACGTTCGGCACCGGGGAGCTGTTTTTT. Encoded protein: CSVITFGTGELFF.

The gene calls are TRBV3-1 and TRBJ1-1, with D hard to call. The CDR3 runs 13 residues. Germline V gene lookup returns CDR1 LGHDT and CDR2 YNNKEL (reference sequence). The V gene lost 3 bases and the J gene lost 6 bases, with 11 bases spanning the gap. CDR3 nucleotide sequence: TGTGCCAGCAGCCACCACGGGAGTCCTGAAGCTTTCTTT. Translation gives CASSHHGSPEAFF.

This clonotype showed up just a few times. The genes are TRBV9 and TRBJ2-1; 7 bases fit TRBD2. CDR3 length equals 15 residues. Germline V gene lookup returns CDR1 SGDLS and CDR2 YYNGEE. Germline trimming cut 0 bases from V and 9 bases from J; bases unmatched to any gene: 9. The CDR3, as DNA: TGTGCCAGCAGCGTAGTGGGGGAGGGGTCGGGTGAGCAGTTCTTC. Translation gives CASSVVGEGSGEQFF.

The CDR3 coding sequence is TGTGCCAGCAGCCAGAGAGGCGGGGGACCCAATCAGCCCCAGCATTTT. Translation: CASSQRGGGPNQPQHF. The chain combines TRBV3-1 with TRBJ1-5; maybe TRBD1 (5 bases). Germline V gene data show CDR1 as LGHDT and CDR2 as YNNKEL (reference sequence). V was trimmed by 3 bases and J by 3 bases, leaving 15 bases between them. This CDR3 is built from 16 residues.

Here the CDR3 reads CASSRTNTNYGYTF. Here the CDR3 DNA reads TGTGCCAGCAGTCGCACAAACACTAACTATGGCTACACCTTC. J is TRBJ1-2 and V is TRBV6-5; no definite D call. The CDR3 totals 14 residues. Trimming cost V 5 bases and J 0 bases, with 10 bases left between them. Germline V gives CDR1 MNHEY, CDR2 SVGAGI.